The 21 T cell receptor beta chains below were found in one sample sequenced in a study of cytomegalovirus exposure and HLA in healthy donors. The PCR used 60 Vbeta and 13 Jbeta primers. Libraries were prepared by immunoSEQ multiplex PCR; TCRdb keeps only in-frame clonotypes and omits some of them. The sample consists of over 150,000 clones, over 60% of them appearing once. The sequenced sample was PBMCs. The receptors come from a woman younger than 45 in good health and CMV-seronegative.

DNA for the CDR3: TGTGCCAGCAGTGAACTCTTTGGACAGGGCGGGCAGCCCCAGCATTTT. It yields the protein CASSELFGQGGQPQHF. The chain couples TRBV6-1 to TRBJ1-5, with 8 bases matching TRBD1. The CDR3 runs to 16 residues. Germline loops: CDR1 MNHNS, CDR2 SASEGT. V shed 2 bases, J shed 7 bases, and the junction held 10 bases outside the gene matches.

The genes are TRBV5-1 and TRBJ1-4; 10 bases align to TRBD1. The CDR3 has 14 residues. Per the germline V gene, CDR1 is SGHRS and CDR2 is YFSETQ. V was clipped by 0 bases and J by 8 bases; unmatched bases: 1. The CDR3 DNA reads TGCGCCAGCAGCTTGGAGACAGGGGGCGAAAAACTGTTTTTT. Its protein is CASSLETGGEKLFF. Supplemented by reference TRBV5-1 and TRBJ1-4, the full variable domain reads KAGVTQTPRYLIKTRGQQVTLSCSPISGHRSVSWYQQTPGQGLQFLFEYFSETQRNKGNFPGRFSGRQFSNSRSEMNVSTLELGDSALYLCASSLETGGEKLFFGSGTQLSVL.

The chain carries TRBV11-1 and TRBJ2-5; the D is unclear. Trimming pared 4 bases from V and 2 bases from J, leaving 8 bases between. The CDR3 is made up of 13 amino acids. Germline V lookup: CDR1 SGHAT, CDR2 FQDESV (reference sequence). In DNA, the CDR3 is TGTGCCAGCAGCTCCAGGCAGCAAGAGACCCAGTACTTC. Its protein is CASSSRQQETQYF.

The chain joins TRBV4-3 to TRBJ2-3; TRBD2 is a possible D gene (5 bases). CDR3 length equals 14 residues. Germline V gives CDR1 LGHNA, CDR2 YSLEER. The germline V and J ends were trimmed by 4 bases and 6 bases, with 14 bases remaining between them. The DNA for the CDR3 is TGCGCCAGCAGCCGCGACTATGTCACGGATACGCAGTATTTT. Protein product: CASSRDYVTDTQYF.

A few counts support this clone. The V gene is TRBV7-2, the J gene TRBJ2-7, with D tentatively TRBD2 (5 bases). In germline, CDR1 is SGHTA, CDR2 FQGNSA. This CDR3 is 11 amino acids long. The V and J ends lost 6 bases and 6 bases respectively, with 9 bases between them. CDR3 residues: CASRGALEQYF. As DNA, the CDR3 is TGTGCCAGCAGGGGAGCTCTCGAGCAGTACTTC.

The J gene is TRBJ1-3, the V gene TRBV10-3; no firm D call. The length of the CDR3 is 12 residues. CDR1 and CDR2 from the germline V gene are ENHRY and SYGVKD. The V end lost 10 bases, the J end lost 0 bases, and 7 bases lay between the germline ends. This CDR3 reads CATQVSGNTIYF. The CDR3 nucleotides read TGTGCCACTCAGGTCTCTGGAAACACCATATATTTT.

The chain employs TRBV28 and TRBJ2-3, with TRBD2 matching over 12 bases. The CDR3 extends over 15 amino acids. V trimming: 3 bases; J trimming: 4 bases; junction bases outside the gene matches: 2. From germline, CDR1 is MDHEN and CDR2 SYDVKM. DNA for the CDR3: TGTGCCAGCAGTTTTACTAGCGGGGGGCCAGATACGCAGTATTTT. This gives the protein CASSFTSGGPDTQYF. Full variable domain (remainder filled in from reference TRBV28 and TRBJ2-3): DVKVTQSSRYLVKRTGEKVFLECVQDMDHENMFWYRQDPGLGLRLIYFSYDVKMKEKGDIPEGYSVSREKKERFSLILESASTNQTSMYLCASSFTSGGPDTQYFGPGTRLTVL.

The gene calls are TRBV9 and TRBJ2-7; 9 bases align to TRBD1. Looked up from germline, CDR1 is SGDLS and CDR2 is YYNGEE. With 3 bases clipped from V and 6 bases from J, the junction kept 7 bases outside the gene matches. The length of the CDR3 is 14 residues. The CDR3 spells CASSAGTGTSEQYF. The CDR3 coding sequence is TGTGCCAGCAGCGCCGGGACAGGGACGTCCGAGCAGTACTTC.

The chain joins TRBV5-4 to TRBJ2-3, with TRBD2 identical over 8 bases. V trimming: 5 bases; J trimming: 7 bases; junction bases outside the gene matches: 15. The CDR3 is 16 residues long. CDR1 SGHNT and CDR2 YYREEE come from the germline V gene (reference sequence). The CDR3 DNA reads as TGTGCCAGCAGTCGCCCAAGTAGCGGGGATGTAAATACGCAGTATTTT. Protein: CASSRPSSGDVNTQYF.

This chain links TRBV2 with TRBJ2-7; 7 nucleotides align to TRBD1. V shed 2 bases and J 3 bases; nucleotides not matched to a gene: 28. The V gene's germline CDR1 is SNHLY and CDR2 FYNNEI. The CDR3 length is 22 residues. The CDR3 DNA is TGTGCCAGCAGTGAATTTTTTATTCTGCTTTGGGGACAGAAGAAACTATACTACGAGCAGTACTTC. It specifies CASSEFFILLWGQKKLYYEQYF.

This CDR3 reads CAWSGGGGVSSEQYF. DNA for the CDR3: TGTGCCTGGAGTGGGGGGGGAGGGGTCTCGTCCGAGCAGTACTTC. The genes are TRBV30 and TRBJ2-5; 7 nucleotides line up with TRBD2. The end of the DNA fits TRBJ2-7 better, so the J call may be wrong. Germline CDR1 and CDR2: GTSNPN and SVGIG (reference sequence). The CDR3 totals 15 residues.

This chain links TRBV18 with TRBJ1-1; 7 bases align to TRBD1. The CDR3 is made up of 16 amino acids. Germline values: CDR1 KGHSH, CDR2 LQKENI. After removal of 2 bases from V and 1 base from J, the junction contained 7 bases not matched to a gene. CDR3 region: CASSPRTGERNTEAFF. In DNA form, the CDR3 reads TGTGCCAGCTCACCAAGAACAGGGGAAAGGAACACTGAAGCTTTCTTT.

V is TRBV4-1 and J is TRBJ2-1; 9 bases are shared with TRBD1. V shed 1 base and J 6 bases; nucleotides not matched to a gene: 4. Germline assignment: CDR1 MGHRA and CDR2 YSYEKL. This CDR3 has 15 residues. As DNA, the CDR3 is TGCGCCAGCAGCCAAGTCCAGACAGGGGGCAATGAGCAGTTCTTC. This codes for CASSQVQTGGNEQFF.

The chain recombines TRBV28 with TRBJ1-4, with no clear D. The CDR3 totals 14 residues. The ends were cut back, 5 bases at V and 9 bases at J, with 16 bases in the middle. CDR1 is MDHEN and CDR2 is SYDVKM in the germline V gene. Here the CDR3 reads CASSPLRELKKLFF. Here the CDR3 DNA reads TGTGCCAGCAGTCCCCTCCGGGAACTGAAAAAACTGTTTTTT.

The chain joins TRBV13 to TRBJ2-1, with TRBD2 identical over 7 bases. J gave up 5 bases and V 5 bases, and 6 bases lay outside the gene matches. Germline CDR1 PRHDT, CDR2 FYEKMQ (reference sequence). The CDR3 length is 14 residues. The CDR3 here is CASSLQRDDNEQFF. The DNA of the CDR3 is TGTGCCAGCAGCCTACAGCGGGACGACAATGAGCAGTTCTTC.

The J gene is TRBJ1-2, the V gene TRBV30; 9 nucleotides match TRBD1. J gave up 4 bases and V 3 bases, and 6 bases lay outside the gene matches. Germline CDR1 GTSNPN, CDR2 SVGIG (reference sequence). The CDR3 has 14 residues. The CDR3 loop reads CAWSRTGVGYGYTF. DNA of the CDR3: TGTGCCTGGAGCCGGACAGGGGTGGGCTATGGCTACACCTTC.

The genes are TRBV15 and TRBJ2-1; weak D call: TRBD2 (5 bases). The CDR3 has 16 residues. Trimming took off 6 bases at V and 10 bases at J, with 25 bases between the two ends. CDR1 and CDR2 from the germline V gene are LNHNV and YYDKDF (reference sequence). CDR3 sequence (DNA): TGTGCCACCAGGCGCCGGGCGGTGCGGCTTGGGGAGGAGCAGTTCTTC. Residues: CATRRRAVRLGEEQFF.

The chain joins TRBV28 to TRBJ2-7; 9 bases align to TRBD2. Germline V gene sequence: CDR1 MDHEN, CDR2 SYDVKM. The CDR3 has 17 residues. V lost 6 bases and J lost 0; bases outside the gene matches: 12. The CDR3 reads CASRDFLAGKNSYEQYF. In DNA form, the CDR3 reads TGTGCCAGCAGAGACTTCCTAGCGGGGAAGAACTCCTACGAGCAGTACTTC.

The V call is TRBV9, the J call TRBJ1-2; TRBD1 might be the D (6 bases). The CDR3 consists of 15 residues. From germline, CDR1 is SGDLS and CDR2 YYNGEE. V lost 0 bases to trimming and J lost 2 bases, with 11 bases between them. The CDR3 DNA reads TGTGCCAGCAGCGTAGGTGGGGGGGCGAACTATGGCTACACCTTC. It yields the protein CASSVGGGANYGYTF.

The chain uses TRBV10-3 and TRBJ2-1, with 12 nucleotides matching TRBD2. With 5 bases clipped from V and 7 bases from J, the junction kept 3 bases outside the gene matches. There are 14 residues in the CDR3. CDR1 and CDR2 (germline): ENHRY, SYGVKD. CDR3 bases: TGTGCCATCAGTCCTAGCGGGAGGGCTAATGAGCAGTTCTTC. Amino acids: CAISPSGRANEQFF.

V and J are TRBV7-6 and TRBJ2-3; weak D call: TRBD2 (6 bases). V lost 6 bases and J lost 2, with 15 bases in between. Germline CDR1 reads SGHVS; CDR2 reads FNYEAQ. The CDR3 is made up of 15 amino acids. CDR3 coding DNA: TGTGCCAGCAGACGCGGGGCGGGACCCACAGATACGCAGTATTTT. Its translation: CASRRGAGPTDTQYF.